Below, one TCR beta chain is given with its context. Its antigen is not known. The sample is drawn from a study of OX40 agonist ivuxolimab in advanced cancers. General study points: Nonresponders included some who also had low normalized T-cell clonal expansion. CD4+ and CD8+ blood T cells expanded clonally by week 6 at 0.1 to 3.0 mg/kg.

Profiling relied on immunoSEQ multiplex PCR, and the TCRdb table lists in-frame clones only, not all of them. The sample yields 55,000 to 75,000 clones, about 82% seen once. The germline CDR1 and CDR2 sequences are ENHRY and SYGVKD. The CDR3 contains 14 residues. V dropped 0 bases and J dropped 3 bases, with 8 bases sitting between them. The receptor was isolated from an adult with an advanced solid tumor such as melanoma, head and neck, liver or kidney cancer. The material sequenced was CD4+ or CD8+ T cells sorted from blood, taken in a trial of the OX40 agonist ivuxolimab. The rearrangement joins TRBV10-3 to TRBJ1-2; D call uncertain. The DNA of the CDR3 is TGTGCCATCAGTGAGTCAAAGGAGTACTATGGCTACACCTTC. Its protein is CAISESKEYYGYTF.